The 18 T cell receptor beta chains below come from one sample, sequenced in a study of post-analysis software for immune sequencing data. General study results and limits: The study found TRBV5-6, TRBV5-1 and TRBV20-1 among roughly 5 TRBV segments more frequent in patients than controls.

Built from TCR beta cDNA, the libraries had unique molecular identifiers in them. TCRdb re-analysed the PCR reads in MiXCR, keeping a single row per CDR3 protein. The sample has hundreds of thousands of distinct CDR3 sequences; more than 50% are singletons. Their specific antigens are unknown. The sequenced sample consisted of blood. The receptor set was obtained from a girl aged 2 to 9 with multiple sclerosis.

The chain carries TRBV4-2 and TRBJ2-1; 8 bases are shared with TRBD2. The J segment lost 5 bases and the V segment lost 3 bases, leaving 6 bases of the junction unmatched. Germline V gene sequence: CDR1 LGHNA, CDR2 YNFKEQ. The CDR3 consists of 15 residues. This chain's CDR3 is CASSQGGGRNNEQFF. For the CDR3, the DNA is TGTGCCAGCAGCCAGGGCGGGGGGCGCAACAATGAGCAGTTCTTC.

This clonotype was picked up a small number of times. The V call is TRBV2, the J call TRBJ2-3; 7 bases align to TRBD1. J was trimmed by 2 bases and V by 4 bases; bases with no gene match: 9. The CDR3 spans 16 residues. Germline lookup yields CDR1 SNHLY and CDR2 FYNNEI. The CDR3 nucleotides are TGTGCCAGCAGTGGCCCCATAGACAGGGCCACAGATACGCAGTATTTT. Its translation is CASSGPIDRATDTQYF.

The chain couples TRBV5-1 to TRBJ1-1; 10 nucleotides agree with TRBD1. CDR3 size: 15 residues. Germline trimming cut 4 bases from V and 5 bases from J; bases unmatched to any gene: 8. In germline, CDR1 is SGHRS, CDR2 YFSETQ. CDR3 region: CASSPRQGARTEAFF. The CDR3 coding sequence is TGCGCCAGCAGCCCCCGACAGGGGGCGCGAACTGAAGCTTTCTTT.

This chain connects TRBV29-1 to TRBJ2-5; 8 bases fit TRBD2. Germline CDR1 SQVTM, CDR2 ANQGSEA. CDR3 length equals 14 residues. V lost 4 bases and J lost 13; bases outside the gene matches: 17. The CDR3 spells CSVGERGWAHERYF. As DNA, the CDR3 is TGCAGCGTTGGCGAGCGGGGGTGGGCACATGAGCGGTACTTC.

V is TRBV29-1 and J is TRBJ1-2; 8 positions match TRBD1. This CDR3 has 11 amino acids. The germline V gene has CDR1 SQVTM and CDR2 ANQGSEA. This CDR3 reads CSLGQDYGYTF. Here the CDR3 DNA reads TGCAGTCTGGGACAGGACTATGGCTACACCTTC.

On this clonotype itself: Relative to the germline gene, one junction end is altered; a read error may explain this. This rearrangement joins TRBV25-1 to TRBJ2-5; tentatively, D is TRBD2 (5 bases). Per germline, CDR1 MGHDK and CDR2 SYGVNS. CDR3 length equals 14 residues. The CDR3 DNA sequence: TGTGCCAGCAGCAATAGGACTCGACAAGAGGCCCAGTACTTC. This sequence encodes CASSNRTRQEAQYF.

The gene calls are TRBV7-9 and TRBJ2-3; D unresolved. Between the trimmed V and J ends, which lost 5 bases and 1 base, there was a span of 7 bases. The length of the CDR3 is 13 residues. Germline values: CDR1 SEHNR, CDR2 FQNEAQ (reference sequence). The CDR3 region has the DNA TGTGCCAGCAGCGCCCCCGGCACAGATACGCAGTATTTT. This translates into CASSAPGTDTQYF.

CDR3 DNA: TGTGCCAGCAGCTCCCTCGCCGGTGGGCTTTGGTATGGCTACACCTTC. Its translation is CASSSLAGGLWYGYTF. The chain has TRBV7-9 and TRBJ1-2; D unresolved. The CDR3 covers 16 residues. Germline V CDR1 and CDR2: SEHNR, FQNEAQ (reference sequence). Trimming shortened V by 4 bases and J by 5 bases, and 20 bases separated the two germline ends.

This chain connects TRBV5-1 to TRBJ1-4; tentatively, D is TRBD1 (5 bases). V lost 0 bases and J 4 bases, leaving 10 bases between the germline ends. The CDR3 has 15 amino acids. Germline loops: CDR1 SGHRS, CDR2 YFSETQ. The CDR3 DNA reads as TGCGCCAGCAGCTTGGGGGGGAATCTTAATGAAAAACTGTTTTTT. Protein product: CASSLGGNLNEKLFF.

This sequence joins TRBV5-6 and TRBJ1-1, with unresolved D. Germline lookup yields CDR1 SGHDT and CDR2 YYEEEE. The CDR3 spans 13 residues. Trimming left V 1 base short and J 6 bases short, with 10 bases between. The CDR3 protein is CASSLYSGPEAFF. CDR3 in DNA: TGTGCCAGCAGCTTGTATTCGGGCCCTGAAGCTTTCTTT.

This sequence joins TRBV4-3 and TRBJ1-1; D is ambiguous. V lost 1 base to trimming and J lost 3 bases, with 9 bases between them. This CDR3 contains 14 residues. Germline values: CDR1 LGHNA, CDR2 YSLEER. The CDR3 DNA reads TGCGCCAGCAGCCAAGTGGCAGAGGACACTGAAGCTTTCTTT. This gives the protein CASSQVAEDTEAFF.

As concerns this clonotype: A read error is possible here, since a much larger clone lies one base away. The chain has TRBV6-4 and TRBJ2-7; possibly TRBD1 for D (6 bases). V lost 2 bases and J lost 7, with 12 bases in between. Germline CDR1 reads MRHNA; CDR2 reads SNTAGT. This CDR3 has 13 residues. CDR3 DNA sequence: TGTGCCAGCAGTGACGGGGACAACAATGAGCAGTACTTC. It codes for CASSDGDNNEQYF.

The CDR3 sequence is CASSGREGHEQYF. The CDR3 nucleotides are TGTGCCAGCAGTGGCAGGGAAGGCCACGAGCAGTACTTC. The V gene is TRBV2, the J gene TRBJ2-5; maybe TRBD1 (5 bases). The J call may be in error: the DNA end matches TRBJ2-7 better. The CDR3 totals 13 residues. Germline CDR1 is SNHLY and CDR2 is FYNNEI.

This clonotype was counted only a few times. The rearrangement uses TRBV10-3 and TRBJ2-7, with D perhaps TRBD1 (5 bases). The J call may be in error: the DNA end matches TRBJ2-5 better. The CDR3 totals 14 residues. CDR1 and CDR2 (germline): ENHRY, SYGVKD. CDR3 DNA sequence: TGTGCCATCAGTAAAGGTCAGGGTCCGGAGACCCAGTACTTC. Encoded protein: CAISKGQGPETQYF.

CDR3 sequence (DNA): TGCGCCAGCAGCCAAGAGGCGGGGTTAAATGAGCAGTTCTTC. It translates to CASSQEAGLNEQFF. The rearrangement joins TRBV4-1 to TRBJ2-1, with TRBD2 as a possible D gene (6 bases). Between the trimmed V and J ends, which lost 0 bases and 7 bases, there was a span of 10 bases. Germline lookup yields CDR1 MGHRA and CDR2 YSYEKL. This CDR3 has 14 amino acids.

The V gene is TRBV29-1, the J gene TRBJ2-3, with D maybe TRBD2 (5 bases). Trimming took off 4 bases at V and 0 bases at J, with 11 bases between the two ends. There are 14 residues in the CDR3. Germline V lookup: CDR1 SQVTM, CDR2 ANQGSEA. CDR3 DNA: TGCAGCGTTGGGGCGGGCGCTAGCACAGATACGCAGTATTTT. Protein product: CSVGAGASTDTQYF.

The rearrangement joins TRBV7-6 to TRBJ2-1; TRBD2 might be the D (7 bases). V was shortened by 5 bases and J by 11 bases, with 16 bases between the two germline ends. The CDR3 has 13 amino acids. CDR1 SGHVS and CDR2 FNYEAQ come from the germline V gene. The CDR3 nucleotides are TGTGCCAGCAGCCCGAGGGAGGGGACAAAGCAGTTCTTC. Translating it yields CASSPREGTKQFF.

As for this clonotype: Compared with germline, one end of the junction differs, possibly owing to a read error. The rearrangement joins TRBV5-1 to TRBJ2-3, with 11 bases aligning to TRBD1. The germline V gene encodes CDR1 SGHRS and CDR2 YFSETQ. This CDR3 is built from 16 residues. The CDR3 DNA is TGCGCCAGCAGCTCTGAGGGACAGGGGGTAGGAGATATGCAGTATTTT. Translated, it gives CASSSEGQGVGDMQYF.